The 14 T cell receptor beta chains in this list originate from one sample, sequenced in a study of T cells in women clearing cervical HPV infection. The assay was immunoSEQ multiplex PCR, and TCRdb's table has in-frame clones only and misses some. This sample's clone table lists 15,000 to 20,000 clones. Input material: blood buffy coat. These receptors were taken from a woman between 18 and 69 years old with a cervical HPV16 infection that either progressed to CIN3+ or cleared (not recorded which).

Comments on this clone: The read finishes 3 residues shy of the CDR3 end, and the germline J gene is used to complete it. This chain connects TRBV11-2 to TRBJ1-2; D call uncertain. This CDR3 has 14 amino acids. Trimming took off 5 bases at V and 3 bases at J, with 13 bases between the two ends. Germline V gene data show CDR1 as SGHAT and CDR2 as FQNNGV. Here the CDR3 reads CASSPKTPDYGYTF. Incomplete CDR3 DNA: TGTGCCAGCAGCCCCAAGACACCCGACTATGGC.

Partial CDR3 DNA: TGTGCCAGCAGTCAAAAAAGGGGTTTGGTGGAGTATGGC. Translating it yields CASSQKRGLVEYG. The entire CDR3 protein is CASSQKRGLVEYGYTF. The rearrangement uses TRBV2 and TRBJ1-2; possible D gene TRBD1, 5 bases. The sequence runs out 3 residues before the end of the CDR3; the remainder is reconstructed from the germline J gene. V lost 5 bases and J lost 5, with 21 bases in between. CDR1 SNHLY and CDR2 FYNNEI come from the germline V gene. The CDR3 length is 16 residues.

Remarks on this clone: The observed sequence ends 3 residues before the CDR3 terminus, with the missing tail filled in from the germline J gene. This chain uses TRBV7-2 with TRBJ1-1, with a weak D call TRBD1 (5 bases). This CDR3 comprises 13 residues. CDR1 and CDR2 from the germline V gene are SGHTA and FQGNSA. The chain's CDR3 is CASIPRGGGGAFF. CDR3 DNA (partial): TGTGCCAGCATCCCTCGGGGCGGGGGGGGT.

CDR3 sequence: CSVGVGETQYF. CDR3 bases read: TGCAGCGTTGGGGTGGGCGAGACC. The chain carries TRBV29-1 and TRBJ2-5, with D hard to call. From the germline J gene comes the end of the CDR3, since the read stops 3 residues before it. This CDR3 has 11 amino acids. Germline V CDR1 and CDR2: SQVTM, ANQGSEA. Between the trimmed V and J ends, which lost 4 bases and 5 bases, there was a span of 8 bases.

Worth noting for this clone: Read sequence stops 3 residues before the CDR3 end, and the germline J gene provides the missing end. The rearrangement uses TRBV7-2 and TRBJ2-7; D gene uncertain. Trimming took off 4 bases at V and 3 bases at J, with 4 bases between the two ends. CDR1 is SGHTA and CDR2 is FQGNSA in the germline V gene. This CDR3 has 11 residues. The DNA read from the CDR3 is TGTGCCAGCAGCTACATCTACGAG. Protein product: CASSYIYE. The whole CDR3 is CASSYIYEQYF.

Concerning this clone: With the read ending 3 residues before the CDR3 end, the germline J gene is used to fill in that end. The V call is TRBV6-2 or TRBV6-3, the J call TRBJ2-3; TRBD2 matches at 8 bases. With 6 bases clipped from V and 3 bases from J, the junction kept 8 bases outside the gene matches. CDR1 and CDR2 from the germline V gene are MNHEY and SVGEGT. The CDR3 loop spans 15 amino acids. The CDR3: CASRPGTRETDTQYF. The DNA read from the CDR3 is TGTGCCAGCAGACCCGGGACTAGAGAAACAGATACG.

On this clone: The read falls 3 residues short of the CDR3 end, and the missing part is taken from the germline J gene. This rearrangement joins TRBV20-1 to TRBJ2-3; D may be TRBD2 (5 bases). Germline loops: CDR1 DFQATT, CDR2 SNEGSKA (reference sequence). The CDR3 is 13 residues long. The covered CDR3 bases are TGCAGTGCTAGGGCTGCGGGTAAAGAGACG. Translating gives CSARAAGKET. In full, the CDR3 is CSARAAGKETQYF.

Remarks on this clone: The CDR3 end falls 3 residues outside the read, so it is completed with the germline J gene. V and J are TRBV19 and TRBJ2-5; D remains unclear. Germline CDR1 reads LNHDA; CDR2 reads SQIVND (reference sequence). Deletions cut 4 bases from V and 3 bases from J, with 9 bases between. The CDR3 loop spans 13 amino acids. CDR3 DNA, as far as it was read: TGTGCCAGTAGTAACCGACTGGAAGAGACC. Translating gives CASSNRLEET. The full CDR3 protein is CASSNRLEETQYF.

Comment on this clone: The read ends 3 residues shy of where the CDR3 ends; the end is completed using the germline J gene. V is TRBV30 and J is TRBJ1-5; D call uncertain. The germline gives CDR1 GTSNPN, CDR2 SVGIG (reference sequence). The CDR3 contains 13 residues. V lost 7 bases to trimming and J lost 4 bases, with 14 bases between them. Incomplete CDR3 DNA: TGTGCCTCCGGGGTTGGGGAGAATCAGCCC. Protein sequence: CASGVGENQP. In full, the CDR3 reads CASGVGENQPQHF. Full variable domain (missing parts from reference TRBV30 and TRBJ1-5): SQTIHQWPATLVQPVGSPLSLECTVEGTSNPNLYWYRQAAGRGLQLLFYSVGIGQISSEVPQNLSASRPQDRQFILSSKKLLLSDSGFYLCASGVGENQPQHFGDGTRLSIL.

Notes on this clone: The read is 3 residues too short to cover the CDR3 end, so that end is filled in from the germline J gene. The chain uses TRBV2 and TRBJ1-2; tentatively, D is TRBD1 (5 bases). V was trimmed by 10 bases and J by 4 bases, leaving 16 bases between them. Per germline, CDR1 SNHLY and CDR2 FYNNEI. The CDR3 is 13 amino acids. The CDR3 loop reads CATRDSGGYGYTF. The DNA read from the CDR3 is TGTGCCACCCGGGACTCCGGAGGCTATGGC.

For this clone: The read ends 3 residues before the CDR3 terminus; that terminus is restored from the germline J gene. The chain recombines TRBV7-2 with TRBJ2-2; the D is unclear. CDR1 is SGHTA, CDR2 FQGNSA, per germline. V lost 1 base to trimming and J lost 1 base, with 4 bases between them. This CDR3 region has 14 residues. CDR3 protein: CASSLDMNTGELFF. CDR3 DNA (partial): TGTGCCAGCAGCTTAGATATGAACACCGGGGAG.

Remarks on this clone: The CDR3 end falls 3 residues outside the read, so it is completed with the germline J gene. The chain has TRBV7-9 and TRBJ2-3; TRBD1 is a possible D gene (5 bases). CDR1 and CDR2 from the germline V gene are SEHNR and FQNEAQ (reference sequence). The CDR3 length is 15 residues. This CDR3 is CASSLASGSGQPQYF. The CDR3 DNA, read in part, is TGTGCCAGCAGCTTAGCGTCAGGGTCTGGGCAGCCG.

As to this clone: The sequence runs out 3 residues before the end of the CDR3; the remainder is reconstructed from the germline J gene. This rearrangement joins TRBV7-2 to TRBJ1-1; 7 nucleotides line up with TRBD1. The CDR3 contains 15 residues. J was trimmed by 1 base and V by 5 bases; bases with no gene match: 7. CDR1 and CDR2 (germline): SGHTA, FQGNSA. The DNA read from the CDR3 is TGTGCCAGCAGCCCCGGGACAGCCGAGAACACTGAA. It yields the protein CASSPGTAENTE. The whole CDR3 sequence is CASSPGTAENTEAFF.

Remarks on this clone: The read is 3 residues too short to cover the CDR3 end, so that end is filled in from the germline J gene. This chain connects TRBV30 to TRBJ2-4, with 8 positions matching TRBD1. The CDR3 is 12 amino acids. Germline V gene data show CDR1 as GTSNPN and CDR2 as SVGIG (reference sequence). CDR3 region: CAWSGTGYGQYF. The sequenced CDR3 bases are TGTGCCTGGTCGGGGACAGGCTATGGT.